The rows below give T cell receptor beta chains drawn from one sample of a study of patients and donors after allogeneic stem cell transplantation. TCRdb processed the RT-PCR reads anew with MiXCR; each CDR3 protein has one entry. The table shows about a million distinct CDR3 sequences, with 15% to 20% occurring only once. The sample taken for sequencing was blood, either unsorted or a sorted T cell fraction (not recorded which). The receptors stem from a human donor who was either an allogeneic HSCT recipient or a stem cell or donor lymphocyte infusion donor (not recorded which). It is not recorded whose cells these are; they may come from a transplant donor. CDR3s include the opening cysteine and the closing phenylalanine or tryptophan. Fields, in order: J gene, D gene, clone size, V gene, CDR3 protein, CDR3 DNA. A D gene is named only where the DNA matches it firmly. Part of the rows lack a size; the others show once, few, many or a class for expanded clones.

>TRBJ2-7|TRBD1|-|TRBV20-1
CSANRDRGSYEQYF
TGCAGTGCTAATCGGGACAGGGGCTCCTACGAGCAGTACTTC
>TRBJ1-4|-|-|TRBV6-1
CASRPTGSYEKLFF
TGTGCCAGCAGACCAACAGGGTCCTATGAAAAACTGTTTTTT
>TRBJ2-1|-|once|TRBV6-2/TRBV6-3
CASSYPPRGYNEQFF
TGTGCCAGCAGTTATCCCCCACGAGGCTACAATGAGCAGTTCTTC
>TRBJ2-7|TRBD2|-|TRBV25-1
CASTPSSTSVYEQYF
TGTGCCAGCACCCCAAGTTCGACTAGCGTCTACGAGCAGTACTTC
>TRBJ2-2|TRBD2|-|TRBV12-3/TRBV12-4
CASRNPTSGGGTGELFF
TGTGCCAGCAGAAACCCTACTAGCGGAGGGGGAACCGGGGAGCTGTTTTTT
>TRBJ2-5|-|few|TRBV5-1
CASSKLMTGPETQYF
TGCGCCAGCAGCAAACTTATGACGGGCCCGGAGACCCAGTACTTC
>TRBJ2-4|-|few|TRBV20-1
CSARLVDKNIQYF
TGCAGTGCTAGACTGGTAGACAAAAACATTCAGTACTTC
>TRBJ2-1|-|few|TRBV4-2
CASSQVSGLASNEQFF
TGTGCCAGCAGCCAAGTATCTGGACTGGCCTCCAATGAGCAGTTCTTC
>TRBJ2-1|TRBD2|-|TRBV25-1
CASSEFDRGAGVNEQFF
TGTGCCAGCAGTGAATTTGACCGCGGGGCGGGAGTCAATGAGCAGTTCTTC
>TRBJ2-2|-|-|TRBV11-3
CASTHRDNTGELFF
TGTGCCAGCACTCACAGGGATAACACCGGGGAGCTGTTTTTT
>TRBJ2-2|-|few|TRBV5-5
CASSLAGSGDANTGELFF
TGTGCCAGCAGCTTGGCCGGTAGCGGAGACGCGAACACCGGGGAGCTGTTTTTT
>TRBJ1-3|-|-|TRBV6-5
CASSSLRGAGGNTIYF
TGTGCCAGCAGTTCCCTACGGGGAGCGGGAGGAAACACCATATATTTT
>TRBJ1-3|-|few|TRBV30
CAWSVRGNTIYF
TGTGCCTGGAGTGTGAGGGGAAACACCATATATTTT
>TRBJ2-7|TRBD1|-|TRBV6-1
CATRKGDRAAYEQYF
TGTGCCACACGGAAAGGAGACAGGGCTGCCTACGAGCAGTACTTC
>TRBJ2-1|-|-|TRBV7-3
CASSLMQGGGRGGEQFF
TGTGCCAGCAGCTTAATGCAGGGGGGCGGGCGCGGTGGTGAGCAGTTCTTC
>TRBJ2-3|-|-|TRBV7-2
CASSERTSSGGYF
TGTGCCAGCAGCGAAAGGACATCCTCCGGGGGGTATTTT
>TRBJ1-2|TRBD1|few|TRBV10-3
CAISESTGGMPYGYTF
TGTGCCATCAGTGAGTCGACAGGGGGTATGCCCTATGGCTACACCTTC
>TRBJ2-7|-|few|TRBV4-3
CASSQDKAREYEQYF
TGCGCCAGCAGCCAAGATAAAGCCAGGGAGTACGAGCAGTACTTC
>TRBJ2-7|-|-|TRBV15
CATSRDRQGSLYEQYF
TGTGCCACCAGCAGAGATCGCCAGGGGTCCCTATACGAGCAGTACTTC
>TRBJ2-1|-|-|TRBV21-1
CASSPWAPGTSGGSSYNEQFF
-
>TRBJ1-5|TRBD1|-|TRBV20-1
CSAGTGYPQPQHF
TGCAGTGCTGGGACAGGGTACCCCCAGCCCCAGCATTTT
>TRBJ2-5|TRBD2|-|TRBV5-1
CASSGRTSEQTQYF
TGCGCCAGCAGCGGTCGGACTAGCGAACAGACCCAGTACTTC
>TRBJ1-1|-|-|TRBV12-3/TRBV12-4
CASSFSVQLMNTEAFF
TGTGCCAGCAGTTTTTCCGTACAGCTCATGAACACTGAAGCTTTCTTT
>TRBJ1-1|-|few|TRBV27
CASSFKGITEAFF
TGTGCCAGCAGTTTTAAGGGGATCACTGAAGCTTTCTTT
>TRBJ2-2|-|-|TRBV24-1
CATSDLRRNTGELFF
TGTGCCACCAGTGATTTAAGACGGAACACCGGGGAGCTGTTTTTT